What follows are 18 T cell receptor beta chains derived from one specimen sequenced in a study of T cell repertoires in cytomegalovirus infection. TCRdb passed the reads through MiXCR, listing each CDR3 protein once. The sample contains more than 250,000 distinct CDR3 sequences, approximately 15% of which appear only once. The sample consisted of PBMCs. These receptors all come from a human donor in good health (CMV status not recorded). Some clones in this sample may be carry-over from other donors' samples.

The rearrangement uses TRBV5-6 and TRBJ1-1, with D tentatively TRBD1 (6 bases). Germline CDR1 and CDR2: SGHDT and YYEEEE. Trimming removed 5 bases at V and 1 base at J, with 12 bases between. This CDR3 is 14 amino acids long. The CDR3 sequence is CASRNRAGNTEAFF. The CDR3 DNA reads as TGTGCCAGCAGAAACAGGGCTGGGAACACTGAAGCTTTCTTT.

This clonotype was detected a few times. The CDR3 sequence: CATSDTDRAYEQYF. The DNA for the CDR3 is TGTGCCACCAGTGACACTGACAGAGCCTACGAGCAGTACTTC. The rearrangement joins TRBV24-1 to TRBJ2-7; D might be TRBD1 (5 bases). The germline gives CDR1 KGHDR, CDR2 SFDVKD. Trimming stripped 4 bases from V and 2 bases from J, with 11 bases between. The CDR3 runs 14 residues.

This clonotype was seen repeatedly, ten times or more. This sequence joins TRBV28 and TRBJ1-2; 9 bases align to TRBD1. CDR1 MDHEN and CDR2 SYDVKM come from the germline V gene. This CDR3 has 15 amino acids. V was pared by 7 bases and J by 3 bases, with 9 bases of the junction left unmatched. The CDR3 here is CASIQQGAPYYGYTF. The CDR3 DNA is TGTGCCAGCATACAACAGGGGGCCCCCTACTATGGCTACACCTTC.

The J gene is TRBJ2-5, the V gene TRBV28; possibly TRBD1 or TRBD2 for D (5 bases each). The CDR3 totals 15 residues. Trimming removed 4 bases at V and 3 bases at J, with 15 bases between. Germline lookup yields CDR1 MDHEN and CDR2 SYDVKM. The CDR3 sequence is CASSSRRDLKETQYF. The CDR3 DNA is TGTGCCAGCAGTTCCCGCCGGGACCTTAAAGAGACCCAGTACTTC.

The sample holds a few counts of this clonotype. This chain uses TRBV4-1 with TRBJ2-1; no reliable D call. Trimming cost V 4 bases and J 7 bases, with 5 bases left between them. The CDR3 has 11 residues. CDR1 is MGHRA, CDR2 YSYEKL, per germline. The CDR3 sequence is CASSRRNEQFF. The CDR3 DNA reads TGCGCCAGCAGCCGAAGGAATGAGCAGTTCTTC.

This clonotype was counted many times. The chain uses TRBV7-2 and TRBJ1-1; 9 bases match TRBD1. The germline V gene has CDR1 SGHTA and CDR2 FQGNSA. The CDR3 length is 16 residues. Losses at the gene ends were 3 bases for V and 1 base for J; bases not matched to a gene: 6. CDR3 residues: CASSFSGQGRNTEAFF. The CDR3, as DNA: TGTGCCAGCAGCTTCTCAGGACAGGGGCGGAACACTGAAGCTTTCTTT. The variable domain in full, with the rest retrieved from reference TRBV7-2 and TRBJ1-1, is GAGVSQSPSNKVTEKGKDVELRCDPISGHTALYWYRQSLGQGLEFLIYFQGNSAPDKSGLPSDRFSAERTGGSVSTLTIQRTQQEDSAVYLCASSFSGQGRNTEAFFGQGTRLTVV.

This clonotype was found many times. The J gene is TRBJ2-3, the V gene TRBV24-1; 7 positions agree with TRBD1. J was trimmed by 0 bases and V by 5 bases; bases with no gene match: 16. The V gene's germline CDR1 is KGHDR and CDR2 SFDVKD. CDR3 size: 19 residues. The CDR3 region is CATSALLPTGMGSTDTQYF. The CDR3 nucleotides are TGTGCCACCAGTGCCCTACTACCGACAGGGATGGGGAGCACAGATACGCAGTATTTT.

In this sample, this clonotype turned up a few times. The V call is TRBV5-6, the J call TRBJ1-2; D not certain. Germline-derived CDR1 and CDR2 are SGHDT and YYEEEE. The CDR3 is 10 residues long. V lost 4 bases, J lost 7 bases, and 5 bases lay in between. In DNA, the CDR3 is TGTGCCAGCAGCCGGACTGGCTACACCTTC. Encoded protein: CASSRTGYTF. Variable domain in full (rest from reference TRBV5-6 and TRBJ1-2): DAGVTQSPTHLIKTRGQQVTLRCSPKSGHDTVSWYQQALGQGPQFIFQYYEEEERQRGNFPDRFSGHQFPNYSSELNVNALLLGDSALYLCASSRTGYTFGSGTRLTVV.

This clonotype came up once. This sequence joins TRBV20-1 and TRBJ1-2, with 9 bases lining up with TRBD1. The germline CDR1 and CDR2 sequences are DFQATT and SNEGSKA (reference sequence). The CDR3 totals 14 residues. V dropped 5 bases and J dropped 8; count of bases not matched to a gene: 12. The CDR3 here is CSAEPPGQGYGYTF. CDR3 DNA: TGCAGTGCTGAACCTCCGGGACAGGGCTACGGCTACACCTTC.

At least ten counts were recorded for this clonotype. This chain uses TRBV4-1 with TRBJ2-2; TRBD2 is a possible D gene (6 bases). The CDR3 is 15 residues long. Germline V gene lookup returns CDR1 MGHRA and CDR2 YSYEKL. V lost 5 bases and J lost 4, with 14 bases in between. The CDR3: CASSYRLVRTGELFF. The CDR3 DNA sequence: TGCGCCAGCAGCTACAGACTAGTTCGCACCGGGGAGCTGTTTTTT.

This clonotype was detected a few times. The V gene is TRBV2, the J gene TRBJ1-1; D is ambiguous. The length of the CDR3 is 10 residues. The germline gives CDR1 SNHLY, CDR2 FYNNEI. The V end lost 8 bases, the J end lost 1 base, and 2 bases lay between the germline ends. CDR3 protein: CASRNTEAFF. The CDR3 nucleotides are TGTGCCAGCCGGAACACTGAAGCTTTCTTT.

This clonotype was seen at least ten times. The chain employs TRBV20-1 and TRBJ2-1; 7 bases align to TRBD2. The germline V gene encodes CDR1 DFQATT and CDR2 SNEGSKA (reference sequence). Trimming at V came to 5 bases and at J to 4 bases, leaving 11 bases not matched to a gene. The length of the CDR3 is 15 residues. CDR3 in DNA: TGCAGTGCTGGGGGAGGGGTCGGGGTTTACAATGAGCAGTTCTTC. Translating it yields CSAGGGVGVYNEQFF.

The genes are TRBV12-3 or TRBV12-4 and TRBJ2-1; D perhaps matches TRBD2 (5 bases). V was cut by 2 bases and J by 1 base, with 6 bases left in between. This CDR3 is 14 amino acids long. CDR3 nucleotide sequence: TGTGCCAGCAGTTTACTAGCATCCTACAATGAGCAGTTCTTC. It is translated as CASSLLASYNEQFF.

This clonotype was counted between two and nine times. The chain is built from TRBV10-3 and TRBJ2-7; 8 positions match TRBD1. The CDR3 has 13 residues. The junction had 10 bases not matched to a gene; V was cut back by 11 bases and J by 4 bases. Germline CDR1 reads ENHRY; CDR2 reads SYGVKD. This CDR3 is CASHPGTGYEQYF. CDR3 bases: TGTGCCTCACATCCGGGGACAGGTTACGAGCAGTACTTC.

This clonotype was recorded at least ten times. This sequence joins TRBV6-2 or TRBV6-3 and TRBJ2-3; TRBD2 aligns across 7 bases. V was pared by 3 bases and J by 6 bases, with 18 bases of the junction left unmatched. Germline V gene sequence: CDR1 MNHEY, CDR2 SVGEGT. This CDR3 is built from 18 residues. CDR3: CASSYSIFSSGVGDTQYF. CDR3 nucleotides: TGTGCCAGCAGTTATTCCATCTTCTCAAGCGGGGTTGGGGATACGCAGTATTTT.

This clonotype turned up a few times. The rearrangement links TRBV7-6 to TRBJ2-6, with D unresolved. Germline V CDR1 and CDR2: SGHVS, FNYEAQ. The CDR3 runs 14 residues. V gave up 2 bases and J gave up 2 bases, with 4 bases separating them. The CDR3 DNA is TGTGCCAGCAGCTTAATCGCTGGGGCCAACGTCCTGACTTTC. Translated, it gives CASSLIAGANVLTF.

This clonotype was seen more than once but under ten times. This rearrangement joins TRBV4-2 to TRBJ2-5, with TRBD2 matching over 12 bases. The CDR3 sequence is 17 residues long. Trimming removed 0 bases from V and 2 bases from J; junction bases left unmatched: 4. The germline V gene encodes CDR1 LGHNA and CDR2 YNFKEQ. The DNA for the CDR3 is TGTGCCAGCAGCCAAGATCTGGGACTAGCGGGTCAAGAGACCCAGTACTTC. Translated: CASSQDLGLAGQETQYF.

This clonotype was observed a handful of times. The chain is built from TRBV28 and TRBJ1-1, with D uncertain. This CDR3 is built from 13 residues. V was cut by 4 bases and J by 4 bases, with 10 bases left in between. Germline-derived CDR1 and CDR2 are MDHEN and SYDVKM. CDR3 nucleotide sequence: TGTGCCAGCAGTTCGCTTGTCGGCACTGAAGCTTTCTTT. This sequence encodes CASSSLVGTEAFF.